A selection of T cell receptor beta chains follows, all from one sample in a study of T cell repertoires in cytomegalovirus infection. Antigens of these TCRs are unknown. In TCRdb, the reads were re-called with MiXCR into one record per CDR3 protein. The sample comprises about 130,000 distinct CDR3 sequences, around 25% of which are singletons, and 34% rests with the top ten. The sequencing input was PBMCs, sequenced either directly or after in vitro stimulation (not recorded which). These receptors were obtained from a human donor in good health (CMV status not recorded). Some clones in this sample may be carry-over from other donors' samples. The CDR3 runs from the conserved cysteine through the conserved F or W. The D gene is left open where the match is weak. Not every row has a clone size; where given, it reads once, few, many or a size class.

size	V	J	D	DNA	CDR3
-	TRBV3-1	TRBJ1-2	-	TGTGCCAGCAGCCAAGGGTACGGGAGCTATGGCTACACCTTC	CASSQGYGSYGYTF
-	TRBV28	TRBJ2-3	-	TGTGCCAGCAGTTTTGGGGGGTTCACAGATACGCAGTATTTT	CASSFGGFTDTQYF
-	TRBV10-3	TRBJ2-5	-	TGTGCCATCAGTGGGGGGACGGTCCAAGAGACCCAGTACTTC	CAISGGTVQETQYF
many	TRBV27	TRBJ2-1	-	TGTGCCAGCAGTCCTTACGGGGTAGTATACAATGAGCAGTTCTTC	CASSPYGVVYNEQFF
few	TRBV6-1	TRBJ1-4	-	TGTGCCAGCAGTACTCTTCAGGGGCTTGGTGAAAAACTGTTTTTT	CASSTLQGLGEKLFF
-	TRBV3-1	TRBJ1-1	-	TGTGCCAGCAGCCACAGGGAATGGAACACTGAAGCTTTCTTT	CASSHREWNTEAFF
few	TRBV19	TRBJ2-1	TRBD2	TGTGCCTGGCCGGGACTAGCGGACAATGAGCAGTTCTTC	CAWPGLADNEQFF
many	TRBV12-3/TRBV12-4	TRBJ2-5	-	TGTGCCAGCAGCCGGGACCGTAGATCGGAGACCCAGTACTTC	CASSRDRRSETQYF
few	TRBV7-9	TRBJ2-7	TRBD1	TGTGCCAGCAGCCTCCCACTGACAGGGAGCTACGAGCAGTACTTC	CASSLPLTGSYEQYF
once	TRBV19	TRBJ2-1	TRBD1	TGTGCCAGTAGTATCTCGACAGGGTGGGGCAATGAGCAGTTCTTC	CASSISTGWGNEQFF
-	TRBV13	TRBJ1-3	-	TGTGCCAGCAGCTTACGAGGATCCCCAGGGAGCTTT	CASSLRGSPGSF
few	TRBV10-3	TRBJ2-1	-	TGTGCCACCCAGACTCACCTAGAGTACAATGAGCAGTTCTTC	CATQTHLEYNEQFF
few	TRBV10-3	TRBJ2-5	-	TGTGCCATCAGTGTTCGACACGACCCTGGAGAGACCCAGTACTTC	CAISVRHDPGETQYF
-	TRBV28	TRBJ1-5	TRBD1	TGTGCCAGCAGTAGGGGGCTTCAGCCCCAGCATTTT	CASSRGLQPQHF
few	TRBV28	TRBJ2-7	TRBD2	TGTGCCAGCAGCCGCGTAGCGGGCGGCCGGCACGAGCAGTACTTC	CASSRVAGGRHEQYF
-	TRBV6-5	TRBJ2-5	-	TGTGCCAGCAGTTACTCGGGGGACTACCAAGAGACCCAGTACTTC	CASSYSGDYQETQYF
few	TRBV6-5	TRBJ2-3	TRBD2	TGTGCCAGCACTAGCGGGGGTTACACAGATACGCAGTATTTT	CASTSGGYTDTQYF
many	TRBV7-2	TRBJ1-5	-	TGTGCCAGCAGCTTAGGCTTCAGAAGCAATCAGCCCCAGCATTTT	CASSLGFRSNQPQHF
-	TRBV27	TRBJ2-5	TRBD2	TGTGCCAGCAGTCCGTCTAGCGGGATTGGGGAGACCCAGTACTTC	CASSPSSGIGETQYF
many	TRBV7-2	TRBJ2-3	-	TGTGCCAGCCTAATTAGACAGACAGATACGCAGTATTTT	CASLIRQTDTQYF
few	TRBV7-9	TRBJ2-2	TRBD2	TGTGCCAGCAGCTTCGGGGGACTAGCGGGATACACCGGGGAGCTGTTTTTT	CASSFGGLAGYTGELFF
-	TRBV6-1	TRBJ2-6	TRBD2	TGTGCCAGCAGCCGAGGGACTAGCGGGAACTCTGGGGCCAACGTCCTGACTTTC	CASSRGTSGNSGANVLTF
few	TRBV19	TRBJ2-1	TRBD2	TGTGCCAGTAGTGGGGTAGCGGGAACAAATGAGCAGTTCTTC	CASSGVAGTNEQFF